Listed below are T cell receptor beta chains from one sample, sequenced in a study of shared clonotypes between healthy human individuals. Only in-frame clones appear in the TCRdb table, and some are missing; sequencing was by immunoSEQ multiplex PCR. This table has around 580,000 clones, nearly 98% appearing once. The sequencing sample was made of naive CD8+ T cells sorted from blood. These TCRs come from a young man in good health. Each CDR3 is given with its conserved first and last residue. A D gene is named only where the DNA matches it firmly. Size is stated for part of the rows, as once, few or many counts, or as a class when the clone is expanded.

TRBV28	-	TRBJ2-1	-	CASRWATLYNEQFF	TGTGCCAGCAGATGGGCGACTCTGTACAATGAGCAGTTCTTC
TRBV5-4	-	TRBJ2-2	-	CASSFQGSAGELFF	TGTGCCAGCAGCTTCCAGGGGTCGGCCGGGGAGCTGTTTTTT
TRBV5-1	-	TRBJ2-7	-	CASSLASDPYEQYF	TGCGCCAGCAGCTTGGCCTCGGACCCCTACGAGCAGTACTTC
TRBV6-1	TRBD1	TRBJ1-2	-	CASRPPDRTGYTF	TGTGCCAGCAGACCCCCGGACAGGACAGGCTACACCTTC
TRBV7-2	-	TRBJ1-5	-	CASSPENLAGTYSNQPQHF	TGTGCCAGCAGCCCCGAAAATTTGGCAGGGACCTATAGCAATCAGCCCCAGCATTTT
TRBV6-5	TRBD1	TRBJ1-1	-	CASSYSRGGGTEAFF	TGTGCCAGCAGTTACTCCCGAGGGGGCGGCACTGAAGCTTTCTTT
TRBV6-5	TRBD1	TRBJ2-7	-	CASSITGTGGLEQYF	TGTGCCAGCAGTATTACCGGGACAGGGGGCTTGGAGCAGTACTTC
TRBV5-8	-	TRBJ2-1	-	CASSLTLGPTLRYNEQFF	TGTGCCAGCAGCTTAACTCTGGGTCCAACGCTACGCTACAATGAGCAGTTCTTC
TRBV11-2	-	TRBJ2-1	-	CASSLGQSSYNEQFF	TGTGCCAGCAGCTTAGGACAGAGCTCCTACAATGAGCAGTTCTTC
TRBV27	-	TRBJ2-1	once	CASGLSSYNEQFF	TGTGCCAGCGGGCTCAGCTCCTACAATGAGCAGTTCTTC
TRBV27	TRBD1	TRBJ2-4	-	CASGWTREGQGKNIQYF	TGTGCCAGCGGATGGACCAGGGAGGGACAGGGTAAAAACATTCAGTACTTC
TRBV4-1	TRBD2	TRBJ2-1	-	CASSQEREGAEQFF	TGCGCCAGCAGCCAAGAACGGGAGGGCGCTGAGCAGTTCTTC
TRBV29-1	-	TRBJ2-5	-	CSVEDRGALEETQYF	TGCAGCGTTGAAGATCGGGGGGCGCTGGAAGAGACCCAGTACTTC
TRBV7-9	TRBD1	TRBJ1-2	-	CASSLGGTGPNYGYTF	TGTGCCAGCAGCTTAGGAGGGACAGGACCTAACTATGGCTACACCTTC
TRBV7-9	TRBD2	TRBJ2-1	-	CASSYIAGGPLYNEQFF	TGTGCCAGCAGCTATATAGCGGGAGGCCCCCTCTACAATGAGCAGTTCTTC
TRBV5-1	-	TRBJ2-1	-	CASSLDSYNEQFF	TGCGCCAGCAGCTTGGACAGCTACAATGAGCAGTTCTTC
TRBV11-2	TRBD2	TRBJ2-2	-	CASSSRTSGRQNTGELFF	TGTGCCAGCAGCTCGCGGACTAGCGGGAGGCAGAACACCGGGGAGCTGTTTTTT
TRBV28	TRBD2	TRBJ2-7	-	CASTPWREAEQYF	TGTGCCAGCACCCCGTGGCGGGAGGCCGAGCAGTACTTC
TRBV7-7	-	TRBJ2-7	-	CASSYGGGYEQYF	TGTGCCAGCAGCTACGGGGGAGGCTACGAGCAGTACTTC
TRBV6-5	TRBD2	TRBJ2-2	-	CASSRTSGNTGELFF	TGTGCCAGCAGCCGGACTAGCGGAAACACCGGGGAGCTGTTTTTT
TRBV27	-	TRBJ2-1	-	CASSPTLSSYNEQFF	TGTGCCAGCAGTCCAACGCTGAGCTCCTACAATGAGCAGTTCTTC
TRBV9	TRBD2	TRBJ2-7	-	CASSVAGTSGSYEQYF	TGTGCCAGCAGCGTAGCCGGGACTAGCGGGAGCTACGAGCAGTACTTC
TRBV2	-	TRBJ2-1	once	CASRGHYDEQFF	TGTGCCAGCAGGGGCCATTATGATGAGCAGTTCTTC
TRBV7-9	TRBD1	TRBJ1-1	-	CASSRDRDEAFF	TGTGCCAGCAGCCGGGACAGGGATGAAGCTTTCTTT
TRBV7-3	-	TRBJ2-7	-	CASSYGDPGSYEQYF	TGTGCCAGCTCTTACGGGGACCCAGGGTCCTACGAGCAGTACTTC
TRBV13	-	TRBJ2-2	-	CASSLYNTGELFF	TGTGCCAGCAGCCTTTACAACACCGGGGAGCTGTTTTTT
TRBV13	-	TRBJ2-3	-	CASSPAGEAGRTDTQYF	TGTGCCAGCAGCCCCGCCGGGGAGGCGGGGCGCACAGATACGCAGTATTTT
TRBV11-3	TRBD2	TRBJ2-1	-	CASSSMGLADNEQFF	TGTGCCAGCAGCTCCATGGGACTAGCGGACAATGAGCAGTTCTTC
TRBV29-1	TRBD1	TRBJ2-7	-	CSVEFWTGMSYEQYF	TGCAGCGTTGAATTCTGGACAGGGATGTCCTACGAGCAGTACTTC
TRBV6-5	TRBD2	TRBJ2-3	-	CASRPLAVGSDTQYF	TGTGCCAGCAGACCCCTAGCGGTCGGGTCGGATACGCAGTATTTT
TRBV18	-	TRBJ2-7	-	CASSPRSFEQYF	TGTGCCAGCTCCCCCAGGAGCTTCGAGCAGTACTTC
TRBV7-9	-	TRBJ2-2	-	CASSHEGVSDPAGTGELFF	TGTGCCAGCAGCCACGAGGGGGTCTCGGACCCCGCCGGGACCGGGGAGCTGTTTTTT
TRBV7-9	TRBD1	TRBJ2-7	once	CASSLGLGQGAHEQYF	TGTGCCAGCAGCTTAGGGTTGGGGCAGGGGGCCCACGAGCAGTACTTC
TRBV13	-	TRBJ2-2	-	CASSWTAMNRELFF	TGTGCCAGCAGCTGGACAGCCATGAACCGGGAGCTGTTTTTT
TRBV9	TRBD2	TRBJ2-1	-	CASSPGLAESSYNEQFF	TGTGCCAGCAGCCCCGGACTAGCGGAAAGCTCCTACAATGAGCAGTTCTTC
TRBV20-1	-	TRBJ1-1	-	CSARDYVEAFF	TGCAGTGCTAGAGACTATGTTGAAGCTTTCTTT
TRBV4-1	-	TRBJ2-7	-	CASSQDRPPYYEQYF	TGCGCCAGCAGCCAAGATAGGCCGCCATACTACGAGCAGTACTTC
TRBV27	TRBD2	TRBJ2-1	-	CASSFTAGEVFNEQFF	TGTGCCAGCAGTTTTACGGCGGGAGAGGTTTTCAATGAGCAGTTCTTC
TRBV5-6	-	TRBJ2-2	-	CASSRQPTGELFF	TGTGCCAGCAGCCGACAGCCCACCGGGGAGCTGTTTTTT
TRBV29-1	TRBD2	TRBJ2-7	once	CSVELREGPYEQYF	TGCAGCGTTGAATTGCGGGAGGGCCCCTACGAGCAGTACTTC
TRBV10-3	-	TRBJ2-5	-	CAISDLGEETQYF	TGTGCCATCAGTGACTTAGGGGAAGAGACCCAGTACTTC
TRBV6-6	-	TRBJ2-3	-	CASQSEGISPTDTQYF	TGTGCCAGCCAGAGCGAAGGTATTAGTCCCACAGATACGCAGTATTTT
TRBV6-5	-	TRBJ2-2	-	CASSPQGRDTGELFF	TGTGCCAGCAGTCCACAGGGGAGGGACACCGGGGAGCTGTTTTTT
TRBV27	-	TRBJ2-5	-	CATSIGFQETQYF	TGTGCCACCTCCATAGGGTTTCAAGAGACCCAGTACTTC
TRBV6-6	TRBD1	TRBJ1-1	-	CASSRDSLNTEAFF	TGTGCCAGCAGTCGGGACAGCCTGAACACTGAAGCTTTCTTT
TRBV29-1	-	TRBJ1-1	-	CSAEVDGTTNTEAFF	TGCAGCGCCGAGGTTGACGGGACGACTAACACTGAAGCTTTCTTT
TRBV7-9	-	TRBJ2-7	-	CASSPSGERPYEQYF	TGTGCCAGCAGCCCTAGTGGGGAACGTCCCTACGAGCAGTACTTC
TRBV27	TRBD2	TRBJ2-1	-	CASSWTGGYNEQFF	TGTGCCAGCAGTTGGACGGGAGGGTACAATGAGCAGTTCTTC
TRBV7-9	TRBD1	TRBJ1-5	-	CASSSGQGMGSNQPQHF	TGTGCCAGCAGTTCTGGACAGGGCATGGGTAGCAATCAGCCCCAGCATTTT